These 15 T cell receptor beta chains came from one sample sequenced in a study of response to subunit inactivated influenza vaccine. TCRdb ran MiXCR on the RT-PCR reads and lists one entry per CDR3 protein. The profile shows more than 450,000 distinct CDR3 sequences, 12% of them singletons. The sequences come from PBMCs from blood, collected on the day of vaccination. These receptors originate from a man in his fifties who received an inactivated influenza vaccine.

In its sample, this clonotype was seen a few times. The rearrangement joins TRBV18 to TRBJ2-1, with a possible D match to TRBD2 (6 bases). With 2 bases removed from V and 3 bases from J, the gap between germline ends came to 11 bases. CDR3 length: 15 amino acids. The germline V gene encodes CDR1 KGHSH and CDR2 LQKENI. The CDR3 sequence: CASSPGLAYYNEQFF. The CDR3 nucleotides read TGTGCCAGCTCACCAGGCCTAGCGTACTACAATGAGCAGTTCTTC.

CDR3 sequence: CASSYSVAGSYEQYF. Here the CDR3 DNA reads TGTGCCAGCAGTTACTCAGTCGCAGGGTCCTACGAGCAGTACTTC. The chain employs TRBV6-5 and TRBJ2-7; weak D call: TRBD1 (5 bases). Germline values: CDR1 MNHEY, CDR2 SVGAGI. The CDR3 contains 15 residues. Trimming took off 0 bases at V and 1 base at J, with 10 bases between the two ends.

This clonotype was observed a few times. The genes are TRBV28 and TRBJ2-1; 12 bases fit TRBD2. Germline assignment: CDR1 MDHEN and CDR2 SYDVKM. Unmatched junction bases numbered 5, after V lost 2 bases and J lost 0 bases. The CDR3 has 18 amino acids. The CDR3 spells CASSLGGLAGLSYNEQFF. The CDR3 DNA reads TGTGCCAGCAGTTTAGGCGGACTAGCGGGGCTCTCCTACAATGAGCAGTTCTTC.

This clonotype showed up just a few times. This CDR3 is CATSVTGDYQAGELFF. The CDR3 nucleotides are TGTGCCACCAGTGTAACAGGGGACTACCAGGCCGGGGAGCTGTTTTTT. This sequence joins TRBV24-1 and TRBJ2-2; either TRBD1 or TRBD2 may supply D (7 bases each). This CDR3 has 16 amino acids. The V gene lost 5 bases and the J gene lost 6 bases, with 18 bases spanning the gap. The germline V gene encodes CDR1 KGHDR and CDR2 SFDVKD.

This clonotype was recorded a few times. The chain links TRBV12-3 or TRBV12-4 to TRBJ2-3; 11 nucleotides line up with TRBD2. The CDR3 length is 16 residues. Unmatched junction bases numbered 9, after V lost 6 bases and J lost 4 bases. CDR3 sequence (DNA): TGTGCCAGCAGATACGAGACTAGCGGGGCTTCAGATACGCAGTATTTT. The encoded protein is CASRYETSGASDTQYF.

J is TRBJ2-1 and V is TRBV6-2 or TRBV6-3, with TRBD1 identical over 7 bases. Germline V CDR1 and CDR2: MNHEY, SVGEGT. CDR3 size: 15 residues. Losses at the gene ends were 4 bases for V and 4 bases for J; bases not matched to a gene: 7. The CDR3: CASSSPPTGYNEQFF. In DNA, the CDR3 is TGTGCCAGCAGTTCCCCTCCGACAGGGTACAATGAGCAGTTCTTC.

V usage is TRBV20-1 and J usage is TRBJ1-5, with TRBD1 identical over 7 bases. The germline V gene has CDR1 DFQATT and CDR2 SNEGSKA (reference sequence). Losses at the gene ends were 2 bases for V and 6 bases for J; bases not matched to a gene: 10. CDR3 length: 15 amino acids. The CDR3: CSARLDRVHFQPQHF. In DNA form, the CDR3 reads TGCAGTGCTAGACTTGACAGGGTTCACTTTCAGCCCCAGCATTTT.

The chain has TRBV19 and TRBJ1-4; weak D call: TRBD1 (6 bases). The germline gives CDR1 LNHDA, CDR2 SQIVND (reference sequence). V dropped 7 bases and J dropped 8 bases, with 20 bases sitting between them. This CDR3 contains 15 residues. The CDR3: CASTIGYRVGEKLFF. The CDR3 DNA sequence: TGTGCCAGTACCATCGGGTACAGGGTGGGCGAAAAACTGTTTTTT.

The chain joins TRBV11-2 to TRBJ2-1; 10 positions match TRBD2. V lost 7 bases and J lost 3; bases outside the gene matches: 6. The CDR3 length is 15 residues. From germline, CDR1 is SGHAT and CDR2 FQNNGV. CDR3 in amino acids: CASNQLAGGYNEQFF. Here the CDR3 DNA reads TGTGCCAGCAACCAATTAGCGGGGGGCTACAATGAGCAGTTCTTC.

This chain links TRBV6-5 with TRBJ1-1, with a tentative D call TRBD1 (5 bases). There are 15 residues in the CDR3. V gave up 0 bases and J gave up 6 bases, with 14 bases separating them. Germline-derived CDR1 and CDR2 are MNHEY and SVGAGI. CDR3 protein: CASSYSVDRAAEAFF. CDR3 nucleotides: TGTGCCAGCAGTTACTCGGTCGACAGAGCCGCTGAAGCTTTCTTT.

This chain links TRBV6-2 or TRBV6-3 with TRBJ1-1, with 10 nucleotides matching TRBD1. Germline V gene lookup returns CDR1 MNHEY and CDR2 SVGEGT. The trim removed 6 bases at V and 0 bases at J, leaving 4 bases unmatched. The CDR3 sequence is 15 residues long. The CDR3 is CASRRTGGLNTEAFF. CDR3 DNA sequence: TGTGCCAGCAGAAGGACAGGGGGTTTGAACACTGAAGCTTTCTTT.

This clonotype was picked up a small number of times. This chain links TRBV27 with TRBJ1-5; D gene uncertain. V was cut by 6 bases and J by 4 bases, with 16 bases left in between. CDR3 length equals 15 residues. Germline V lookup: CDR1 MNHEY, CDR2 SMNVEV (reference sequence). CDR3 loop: CASSPSRPTNQPQHF. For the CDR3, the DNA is TGTGCCAGCAGCCCCTCCCGGCCTACTAATCAGCCCCAGCATTTT.

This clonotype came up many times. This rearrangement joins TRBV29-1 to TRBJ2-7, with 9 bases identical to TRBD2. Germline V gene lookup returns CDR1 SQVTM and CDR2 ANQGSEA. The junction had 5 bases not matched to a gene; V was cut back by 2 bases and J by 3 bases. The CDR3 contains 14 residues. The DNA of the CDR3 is TGCAGCGTTGAATCAGCGGGGGGCGACTACGAGCAGTACTTC. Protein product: CSVESAGGDYEQYF.

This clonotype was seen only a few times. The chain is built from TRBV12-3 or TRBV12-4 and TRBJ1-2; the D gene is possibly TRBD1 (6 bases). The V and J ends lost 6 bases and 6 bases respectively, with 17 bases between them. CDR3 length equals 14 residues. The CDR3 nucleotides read TGTGCCAGCAGCGAAACTACTGCAGGGGATGGCTACACCTTC. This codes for CASSETTAGDGYTF.

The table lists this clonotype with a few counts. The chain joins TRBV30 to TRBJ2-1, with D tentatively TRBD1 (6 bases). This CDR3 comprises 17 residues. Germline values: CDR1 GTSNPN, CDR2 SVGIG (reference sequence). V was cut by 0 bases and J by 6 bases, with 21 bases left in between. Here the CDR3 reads CAWSVSSGVQGFNEQFF. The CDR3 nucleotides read TGTGCCTGGAGTGTATCTTCCGGAGTTCAGGGGTTCAATGAGCAGTTCTTC.